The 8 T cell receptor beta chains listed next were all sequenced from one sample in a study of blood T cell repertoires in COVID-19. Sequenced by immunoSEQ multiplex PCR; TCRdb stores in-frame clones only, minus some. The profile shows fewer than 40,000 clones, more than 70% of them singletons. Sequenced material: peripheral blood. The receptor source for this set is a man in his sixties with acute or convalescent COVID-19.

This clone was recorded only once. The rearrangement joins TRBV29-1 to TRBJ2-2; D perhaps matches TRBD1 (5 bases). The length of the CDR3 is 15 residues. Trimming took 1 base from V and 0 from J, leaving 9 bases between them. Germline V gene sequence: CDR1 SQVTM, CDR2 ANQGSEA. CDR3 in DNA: TGCAGCGTTGAAGTTGCCAGGGCGAACACCGGGGAGCTGTTTTTT. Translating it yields CSVEVARANTGELFF.

The DNA of the CDR3 is TGTGCCAGCAGCTTGGTTTTCTCGGGAACTGAAGCTTTCTTT. Its translation is CASSLVFSGTEAFF. This chain uses TRBV5-4 with TRBJ1-1, with D unresolved. Between the trimmed V and J ends, which lost 0 bases and 5 bases, there was a span of 11 bases. The CDR3 totals 14 residues. Germline lookup yields CDR1 SGHNT and CDR2 YYREEE (reference sequence).

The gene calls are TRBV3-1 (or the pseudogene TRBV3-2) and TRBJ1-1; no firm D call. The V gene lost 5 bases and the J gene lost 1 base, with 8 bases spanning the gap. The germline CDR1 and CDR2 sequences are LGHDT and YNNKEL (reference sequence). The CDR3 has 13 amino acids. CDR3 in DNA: TGTGCCAGCAGCAACGCCAGGAACACTGAAGCTTTCTTT. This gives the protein CASSNARNTEAFF.

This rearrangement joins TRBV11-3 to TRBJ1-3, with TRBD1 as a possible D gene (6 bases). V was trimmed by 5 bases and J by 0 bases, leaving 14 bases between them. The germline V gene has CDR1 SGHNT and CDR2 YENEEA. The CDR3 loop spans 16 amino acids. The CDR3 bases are TGTGCCAGCAGCCCTCCAACAGGGATCTCTGGAAACACCATATATTTT. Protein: CASSPPTGISGNTIYF.

For the CDR3, the DNA is TGCGCCAGCAGCCAAAACAGGATGAACACCGGGGAGCTGTTTTTT. The encoded protein is CASSQNRMNTGELFF. V gene TRBV5-1 combines with J gene TRBJ2-2; D is possibly TRBD1 (5 bases). Germline V gene sequence: CDR1 SGHRS, CDR2 YFSETQ. The CDR3 sequence is 15 residues long. Between the trimmed V and J ends, which lost 4 bases and 1 base, there was a span of 11 bases.

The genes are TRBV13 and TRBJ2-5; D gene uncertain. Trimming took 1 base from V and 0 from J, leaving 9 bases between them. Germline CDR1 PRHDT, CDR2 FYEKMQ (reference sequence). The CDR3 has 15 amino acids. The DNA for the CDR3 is TGTGCCAGCAGCTTAGAGCGTGAGAACCAAGAGACCCAGTACTTC. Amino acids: CASSLERENQETQYF.

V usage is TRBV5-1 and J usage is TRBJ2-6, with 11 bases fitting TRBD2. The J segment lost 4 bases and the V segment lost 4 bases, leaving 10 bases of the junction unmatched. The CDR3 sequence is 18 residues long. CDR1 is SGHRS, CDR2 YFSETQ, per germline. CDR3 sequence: CASSLMTSGISGANVLTF. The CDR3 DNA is TGCGCCAGCAGCCTAATGACTAGCGGGATTTCAGGGGCCAACGTCCTGACTTTC.

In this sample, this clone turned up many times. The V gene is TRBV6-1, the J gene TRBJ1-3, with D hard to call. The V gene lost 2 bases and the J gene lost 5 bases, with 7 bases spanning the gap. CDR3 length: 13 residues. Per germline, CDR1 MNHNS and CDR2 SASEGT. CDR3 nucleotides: TGTGCCAGCAGTGAAACTGGGCGAAACACCATATATTTT. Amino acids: CASSETGRNTIYF.